The 29 T cell receptor beta chains listed next were all sequenced from one sample in a study of a mutant IDH1 vaccine in newly diagnosed glioma. No antigen is known for these receptors. Stated time point: week 23, last vaccination. Each dose of the vaccine consisted of 300 ug of mutant IDH1 20-mer peptide, with topical imiquimod. Profiled with immunoSEQ multiplex PCR; TCRdb holds only in-frame clones, not every one. The table has approximately 39,000 clones, around 81% seen once. This specimen was PBMCs, taken from a glioma patient whose treatment included an IDH1 peptide vaccine. These receptors came from a man aged 35-49 years with glioma.

The chain has TRBV15 and TRBJ2-1; a weak D match, TRBD2 (6 bases). Germline CDR1 and CDR2: LNHNV and YYDKDF (reference sequence). V was clipped by 4 bases and J by 3 bases, with 19 bases between them. CDR3 length: 17 residues. This CDR3 is CATSTREEGIYYNEQFF. The CDR3 DNA follows: TGTGCCACCAGCACCCGAGAGGAGGGGATTTACTACAATGAGCAGTTCTTC.

The chain carries TRBV10-2 and TRBJ2-1; 7 positions match TRBD1. Germline loops: CDR1 WSHSY, CDR2 SAAADI. This CDR3 is built from 15 residues. The V gene end was trimmed by 6 bases and the J gene end by 7 bases; junction bases not matched to a gene: 12. The CDR3 DNA follows: TGCGCCAGCAGGGTGGAAGGGACAGACTCAAATGAGCAGTTCTTC. It specifies CASRVEGTDSNEQFF.

This clone has just a few counts. This chain uses TRBV6-4 with TRBJ2-7; 7 bases line up with TRBD1. Trimming at V came to 4 bases and at J to 3 bases, leaving 3 bases not matched to a gene. CDR3 length: 13 residues. Germline V gene data show CDR1 as MRHNA and CDR2 as SNTAGT. For the CDR3, the DNA is TGTGCCAGCAGTGGAGACAGGGACTACGAGCAGTACTTC. Encoded protein: CASSGDRDYEQYF.

The chain carries TRBV9 and TRBJ2-3, with D tentatively TRBD1 (5 bases). Germline V gene lookup returns CDR1 SGDLS and CDR2 YYNGEE. The CDR3 contains 16 residues. Trimming took 5 bases from V and 3 from J, leaving 19 bases between them. The CDR3 region has the DNA TGTGCCAGCAGTGACCGGTTAGGGGCCCGTACAGATACGCAGTATTTT. This sequence encodes CASSDRLGARTDTQYF.

In this sample, this clone turned up a few times. The V gene is TRBV18, the J gene TRBJ2-7; 8 nucleotides line up with TRBD1. The CDR3 has 14 amino acids. CDR1 is KGHSH, CDR2 LQKENI, per germline. Trimming removed 2 bases from V and 6 bases from J; junction bases left unmatched: 6. CDR3 nucleotide sequence: TGTGCCAGCTCACCAGCGACAGGGGAACGCGAGCAGTACTTC. It encodes CASSPATGEREQYF.

This clone was counted between two and nine times. The chain recombines TRBV2 with TRBJ2-7; 7 bases fit TRBD2. Germline-derived CDR1 and CDR2 are SNHLY and FYNNEI. V lost 7 bases, J lost 3 bases, and 9 bases stayed unmatched. This CDR3 region has 14 residues. The CDR3 sequence: CASKSGGSDYEQYF. CDR3 DNA sequence: TGTGCCAGCAAATCAGGCGGGAGCGACTACGAGCAGTACTTC.

This clone was counted a single time. The V and J genes are TRBV6-6 and TRBJ2-5; no definite D call. The J call is doubtful: the DNA matches TRBJ2-7 better. Germline lookup yields CDR1 MNHNY and CDR2 SVGAGI (reference sequence). The CDR3 extends over 11 amino acids. The CDR3 loop reads CASSLEYEQYF. The CDR3 nucleotides read TGTGCCAGCAGCCTAGAGTACGAGCAGTACTTC.

The V and J genes are TRBV6-5 and TRBJ1-3; D gene ambiguous. Germline lookup yields CDR1 MNHEY and CDR2 SVGAGI. The CDR3 runs to 14 residues. V lost 6 bases, J lost 4 bases, and 13 bases lay in between. The DNA for the CDR3 is TGTGCCAGCAGCCAACCGGGGTCGGGAAACACCATATATTTT. It translates to CASSQPGSGNTIYF.

The chain recombines TRBV6-5 with TRBJ1-1; TRBD1 matches 8 bases. This CDR3 has 14 amino acids. V dropped 2 bases and J dropped 5; count of bases not matched to a gene: 4. Germline V gene data show CDR1 as MNHEY and CDR2 as SVGAGI. CDR3 coding DNA: TGTGCCAGCAGTTACCCCACAGGGGGAACTGAAGCTTTCTTT. It codes for CASSYPTGGTEAFF.

The chain couples TRBV25-1 to TRBJ1-2; 8 nucleotides agree with TRBD1. The CDR3 is 14 residues long. The germline CDR1 and CDR2 sequences are MGHDK and SYGVNS. V trimming: 4 bases; J trimming: 3 bases; junction bases outside the gene matches: 4. The CDR3 is CASSGGTGYYGYTF. The CDR3, as DNA: TGTGCCAGCAGTGGGGGGACAGGCTACTATGGCTACACCTTC.

The V gene is TRBV5-6, the J gene TRBJ1-2; 7 positions agree with TRBD1. CDR1 SGHDT and CDR2 YYEEEE come from the germline V gene. V gave up 2 bases and J gave up 6 bases; unmatched junction bases: 16. This CDR3 is 17 amino acids long. The chain's CDR3 is CASSFLGQEEVGHGYTF. Here the CDR3 DNA reads TGTGCCAGCAGCTTCCTCGGACAGGAAGAGGTTGGGCATGGCTACACCTTC.

J is TRBJ1-1 and V is TRBV5-5; tentatively, D is TRBD1 (6 bases). The CDR3 extends over 17 amino acids. Between the trimmed V and J ends, which lost 0 bases and 0 bases, there was a span of 15 bases. Germline V lookup: CDR1 SGHKS, CDR2 YYEKEE (reference sequence). The CDR3 sequence is CASSLGVGRGLNTEAFF. The CDR3 DNA sequence: TGTGCCAGCAGCTTGGGGGTCGGCAGGGGACTGAACACTGAAGCTTTCTTT.

V is TRBV6-5 and J is TRBJ2-7; D is perhaps TRBD1 or TRBD2 (5 bases each). Per the germline V gene, CDR1 is MNHEY and CDR2 is SVGAGI. The CDR3 is made up of 14 amino acids. V shed 7 bases and J shed 2 bases, with 15 bases lying between them. The CDR3 nucleotides read TGTGCCAGCATCAATGAGGGGACGACCTACGAGCAGTACTTC. It yields the protein CASINEGTTYEQYF.

The chain has TRBV5-1 and TRBJ2-2, with 10 bases identical to TRBD1. V was clipped by 4 bases and J by 7 bases; unmatched bases: 13. The CDR3 runs to 17 residues. CDR1 SGHRS and CDR2 YFSETQ come from the germline V gene. The chain's CDR3 is CASSPLTGTGAFGELFF. CDR3 coding DNA: TGCGCCAGCAGCCCTCTAACCGGGACAGGGGCATTCGGGGAGCTGTTTTTT.

This chain links TRBV7-2 with TRBJ2-2; 7 nucleotides match TRBD2. Germline CDR1 SGHTA, CDR2 FQGNSA. The ends lost 1 base at V and 7 bases at J; junction bases unmatched: 12. The CDR3 has 17 residues. The CDR3 loop reads CASSLVPRGRRIGELFF. The CDR3 nucleotides read TGTGCCAGCAGCTTAGTTCCTCGCGGGAGACGGATCGGGGAGCTGTTTTTT. Full variable domain (rest looked up from reference TRBV7-2 and TRBJ2-2): GAGVSQSPSNKVTEKGKDVELRCDPISGHTALYWYRQSLGQGLEFLIYFQGNSAPDKSGLPSDRFSAERTGGSVSTLTIQRTQQEDSAVYLCASSLVPRGRRIGELFFGEGSRLTVL.

The gene calls are TRBV5-1 and TRBJ2-3; D possibly corresponds to TRBD2 (6 bases). The CDR3 loop spans 14 amino acids. Looked up from germline, CDR1 is SGHRS and CDR2 is YFSETQ. The V end lost 9 bases, the J end lost 4 bases, and 18 bases lay between the germline ends. The CDR3 nucleotides read TGCGCCAACTCGCTTGGGGGGACGGCAGATACGCAGTATTTT. It codes for CANSLGGTADTQYF.

The genes are TRBV7-2 and TRBJ2-1; TRBD1 agrees at 7 bases. V shed 5 bases and J 6 bases; nucleotides not matched to a gene: 7. The CDR3 is 14 residues long. The germline V gene encodes CDR1 SGHTA and CDR2 FQGNSA. The CDR3 region is CASSTRTGGNEQFF. CDR3 in DNA: TGTGCCAGCAGCACCCGGACAGGAGGCAATGAGCAGTTCTTC.

The V and J genes are TRBV4-3 and TRBJ1-2; the D gene is possibly TRBD1 (6 bases). Germline loops: CDR1 LGHNA, CDR2 YSLEER. This CDR3 is built from 16 residues. V lost 1 base, J lost 6 bases, and 18 bases lay in between. The CDR3 reads CASSQVGQGRLHGYTF. The CDR3 DNA is TGCGCCAGCAGCCAAGTCGGCCAGGGGCGACTTCATGGCTACACCTTC.

Worth noting for this clone: Other DNA sequences in the sample encode the same CDR3. CDR3: CASSQDGRVNTEAFF. In nucleotides, the CDR3 is TGCGCCAGCAGCCAAGATGGTAGGGTTAACACTGAAGCTTTCTTT. This chain connects TRBV4-3 to TRBJ1-1, with D unclear. Trimming stripped 0 bases from V and 2 bases from J, with 10 bases between. Germline V gives CDR1 LGHNA, CDR2 YSLEER. The CDR3 is 15 amino acids.

The chain recombines TRBV7-8 with TRBJ2-7; D gene ambiguous. Trimming took off 5 bases at V and 2 bases at J, with 4 bases between the two ends. CDR3 length equals 11 residues. From germline, CDR1 is SGHVS and CDR2 FQNEAQ. For the CDR3, the DNA is TGTGCCAGCAGCGAGGCCTACGAGCAGTACTTC. Translation gives CASSEAYEQYF.

This chain uses TRBV7-3 with TRBJ2-3; 9 bases match TRBD2. V trimming: 5 bases; J trimming: 4 bases; junction bases outside the gene matches: 4. The CDR3 runs 14 residues. Germline lookup yields CDR1 SGHTA and CDR2 FQGTGA. The DNA for the CDR3 is TGTGCCAGCAGCCAAACTAGCGGGTCAGATACGCAGTATTTT. Its translation: CASSQTSGSDTQYF.

The rearrangement joins TRBV14 to TRBJ2-1, with D hard to call. The germline V and J ends were trimmed by 0 bases and 10 bases, with 7 bases remaining between them. CDR3 size: 12 residues. Germline V gives CDR1 SGHDN, CDR2 FVKESK. The CDR3 DNA follows: TGTGCCAGCAGCCAAGATGGATGGGAGCAGTTCTTC. Its protein is CASSQDGWEQFF.

The V and J genes are TRBV11-2 and TRBJ2-4; the D gene is possibly TRBD2 (5 bases). This CDR3 region has 13 residues. Germline V lookup: CDR1 SGHAT, CDR2 FQNNGV. V lost 4 bases to trimming and J lost 3 bases, with 7 bases between them. The CDR3 DNA reads as TGTGCCAGCAGCTCAGGAGGCAAAAACATTCAGTACTTC. Amino acids: CASSSGGKNIQYF. The full variable domain, its missing parts supplied by reference TRBV11-2 and TRBJ2-4, is EAGVAQSPRYKIIEKRQSVAFWCNPISGHATLYWYQQILGQGPKLLIQFQNNGVVDDSQLPKDRFSAERLKGVDSTLKIQPAKLEDSAVYLCASSSGGKNIQYFGAGTRLSVL.

This sequence joins TRBV19 and TRBJ1-4; D unresolved. Germline-derived CDR1 and CDR2 are LNHDA and SQIVND (reference sequence). V lost 8 bases and J 7 bases, leaving 11 bases between the germline ends. This CDR3 comprises 12 residues. The CDR3 DNA sequence: TGTGCCAGTGCGTCGGGTGGTGAAAAACTGTTTTTT. It is translated as CASASGGEKLFF.

The V gene is TRBV27, the J gene TRBJ2-2; D is possibly TRBD2 (6 bases). The germline gives CDR1 MNHEY, CDR2 SMNVEV (reference sequence). The CDR3 totals 16 residues. The V end lost 5 bases, the J end lost 5 bases, and 18 bases lay between the germline ends. The CDR3 DNA sequence: TGTGCCAGCAGTCTGAGACTAGAGTGGCGAACCGGGGAGCTGTTTTTT. It specifies CASSLRLEWRTGELFF.

Only a few counts were recorded for this clone. As DNA, the CDR3 is TGTGCCAGTAGTATAGAAGGACAGCAGCCCCAGCATTTT. Its translation is CASSIEGQQPQHF. The rearrangement uses TRBV19 and TRBJ1-5, with D perhaps matching TRBD1 (6 bases). Germline values: CDR1 LNHDA, CDR2 SQIVND (reference sequence). The CDR3 is 13 amino acids. V was clipped by 0 bases and J by 7 bases, with 7 bases between them.

The chain is built from TRBV19 and TRBJ2-2; TRBD1 is a possible D gene (6 bases). This CDR3 contains 15 residues. Germline V gives CDR1 LNHDA, CDR2 SQIVND (reference sequence). The V gene lost 2 bases and the J gene lost 2 bases, with 9 bases spanning the gap. As DNA, the CDR3 is TGTGCCAGTAGTATATCGGACAGAAACACCGGGGAGCTGTTTTTT. Protein product: CASSISDRNTGELFF.

This sequence joins TRBV6-1 and TRBJ1-6; no reliable D call. From germline, CDR1 is MNHNS and CDR2 SASEGT. V was shortened by 8 bases and J by 8 bases, with 13 bases between the two germline ends. This CDR3 has 13 amino acids. The CDR3 sequence is CASGTDRDSPLHF. In nucleotides, the CDR3 is TGTGCCAGCGGTACCGATCGGGATTCACCCCTCCACTTT.

The V and J genes are TRBV5-6 and TRBJ2-7; 7 nucleotides agree with TRBD2. The CDR3 loop spans 14 amino acids. With V trimmed by 0 bases and J by 6 bases, 6 bases remained unmatched. Per germline, CDR1 SGHDT and CDR2 YYEEEE. Written as DNA, the CDR3 is TGTGCCAGCAGCTTGGCGGGGGGATACGGCGAGCAGTACTTC. Protein product: CASSLAGGYGEQYF.